Presented here are 16 T cell receptor beta chains from one specimen sequenced in a study of blood T cell repertoires in COVID-19. TCRdb's copy holds only in-frame clones and misses some; the assay was immunoSEQ multiplex PCR. The sample shows about 270,000 clones, more than 75% of them seen only once. Specimen: peripheral blood. Every receptor here comes from a man between 35 and 55 years old who had recovered from COVID-19.

V is TRBV7-9 and J is TRBJ1-2; possibly TRBD1 for D (6 bases). Trimming stripped 5 bases from V and 5 bases from J, with 15 bases between. Germline V gene data show CDR1 as SEHNR and CDR2 as FQNEAQ (reference sequence). The CDR3 contains 14 residues. For the CDR3, the DNA is TGTGCCAGCAGCCCGGGACACCGATCGTATGGCTACACCTTC. Translated, it gives CASSPGHRSYGYTF.

This clone has more than one count but fewer than ten. The chain employs TRBV28 and TRBJ2-2; no reliable D call. The CDR3 spans 11 residues. V was clipped by 8 bases and J by 6 bases, with 7 bases between them. CDR1 is MDHEN, CDR2 SYDVKM, per germline. This CDR3 is CASEDSGELFF. CDR3 DNA sequence: TGTGCCAGCGAGGATTCCGGGGAGCTGTTTTTT.

CDR3 loop: CASSADRRVRDTQYF. CDR3 nucleotides: TGTGCCAGCAGCGCTGATAGGCGGGTTCGGGATACGCAGTATTTT. The rearrangement links TRBV2 to TRBJ2-3, with D possibly TRBD2 on 5 matching bases. CDR3 size: 15 residues. Between the trimmed V and J ends, which lost 6 bases and 6 bases, there was a span of 19 bases. Germline V CDR1 and CDR2: SNHLY, FYNNEI.

The J gene is TRBJ2-7, the V gene TRBV14, with D possibly TRBD2 on 6 matching bases. The germline V gene has CDR1 SGHDN and CDR2 FVKESK. The CDR3 has 14 amino acids. V gave up 5 bases and J gave up 7 bases, with 18 bases separating them. The CDR3 region is CASSSPGLPREQYF. The CDR3 DNA follows: TGTGCCAGCAGCTCGCCGGGACTTCCCAGGGAGCAGTACTTC.

This chain joins TRBV10-3 and TRBJ1-2, with 9 bases lining up with TRBD1. The CDR3 spans 15 residues. Germline V gives CDR1 ENHRY, CDR2 SYGVKD. V was clipped by 0 bases and J by 2 bases; unmatched bases: 1. CDR3 amino acids: CAISESGTGNYGYTF. DNA for the CDR3: TGTGCCATCAGTGAGTCCGGGACAGGGAACTATGGCTACACCTTC.

This clone was seen a single time. V and J are TRBV20-1 and TRBJ2-1; no clear D. V was clipped by 3 bases and J by 12 bases, with 15 bases between them. CDR3 length equals 12 residues. Germline values: CDR1 DFQATT, CDR2 SNEGSKA (reference sequence). The CDR3 nucleotides read TGCAGTGCTAGTCGTAGCTCAGTAGTGCAGTTCTTC. Its translation: CSASRSSVVQFF.

The chain uses TRBV5-4 and TRBJ2-2; D remains ambiguous. Trimming stripped 4 bases from V and 0 bases from J, with 7 bases between. The CDR3 is made up of 14 amino acids. Germline-derived CDR1 and CDR2 are SGHNT and YYREEE (reference sequence). The CDR3 coding sequence is TGTGCCAGCAGCCGTGACTCGAACACCGGGGAGCTGTTTTTT. Encoded protein: CASSRDSNTGELFF.

The chain carries TRBV19 and TRBJ2-3; D might be TRBD2 (7 bases). The CDR3 has 19 residues. Germline V gives CDR1 LNHDA, CDR2 SQIVND (reference sequence). Trimming took 1 base from V and 6 from J, leaving 26 bases between them. CDR3: CASSIVKRPRGRVADTQYF. CDR3 nucleotides: TGTGCCAGTAGTATAGTAAAAAGACCGAGGGGGAGGGTAGCGGATACGCAGTATTTT. Full variable domain (outside the CDR3, taken from reference TRBV19 and TRBJ2-3): DGGITQSPKYLFRKEGQNVTLSCEQNLNHDAMYWYRQDPGQGLRLIYYSQIVNDFQKGDIAEGYSVSREKKESFPLTVTSAQKNPTAFYLCASSIVKRPRGRVADTQYFGPGTRLTVL.

The chain links TRBV6-2 or TRBV6-3 to TRBJ2-4; D not resolved. This CDR3 has 12 residues. Germline V gene lookup returns CDR1 MNHEY and CDR2 SVGEGT. The V and J ends lost 4 bases and 6 bases respectively, with 7 bases between them. The CDR3 loop is CASSSSLNIQYF. For the CDR3, the DNA is TGTGCCAGCAGTTCCTCCCTAAACATTCAGTACTTC.

V is TRBV29-1 and J is TRBJ2-1, with 7 nucleotides matching TRBD2. In germline, CDR1 is SQVTM, CDR2 ANQGSEA. Trimming cost V 5 bases and J 9 bases; bases outside gene matches: 7. This CDR3 comprises 12 residues. The CDR3 nucleotides are TGCAGCGTTCAGCCGACTAGCCCTGAGCAGTTCTTC. This sequence encodes CSVQPTSPEQFF.

V is TRBV19 and J is TRBJ2-5; tentative D call: TRBD2 (6 bases). V dropped 2 bases and J dropped 4 bases, with 8 bases sitting between them. Germline V gives CDR1 LNHDA, CDR2 SQIVND (reference sequence). This CDR3 has 13 amino acids. DNA for the CDR3: TGTGCCAGTAGTATACAAGCGGGAGAGACCCAGTACTTC. Its protein is CASSIQAGETQYF.

The gene calls are TRBV23-1 and TRBJ1-2, with TRBD1 as a possible D gene (6 bases). TRBV23-1 is flagged as an ORF with uncertain function. The V end lost 9 bases, the J end lost 6 bases, and 20 bases lay between the germline ends. The CDR3 spans 14 residues. CDR3 sequence (DNA): TGCGCCAGACCCCAGGCCGGGGGGCTTCATGGCTACACCTTC. Amino acids: CARPQAGGLHGYTF.

The chain has TRBV25-1 and TRBJ2-1; D is undetermined. This CDR3 is built from 13 residues. Trimming removed 5 bases from V and 4 bases from J, with 9 bases in between. The germline CDR1 and CDR2 sequences are MGHDK and SYGVNS. The CDR3 loop reads CASSSQTYNEQFF. CDR3 DNA sequence: TGTGCCAGCAGTAGCCAGACTTACAATGAGCAGTTCTTC.

V usage is TRBV3-1 (or the pseudogene TRBV3-2) and J usage is TRBJ2-5; 8 bases match TRBD2. The CDR3 totals 14 residues. Germline CDR1 and CDR2: LGHDT and YNNKEL (reference sequence). Trimming removed 3 bases from V and 4 bases from J; junction bases left unmatched: 4. CDR3 bases: TGTGCCAGCAGCCACCGTAGCGGGGTAGAGACCCAGTACTTC. It yields the protein CASSHRSGVETQYF.

V gene TRBV25-1 combines with J gene TRBJ1-4; possibly TRBD1 for D (6 bases). Germline V gene data show CDR1 as MGHDK and CDR2 as SYGVNS. Trimming cost V 9 bases and J 7 bases, with 21 bases left between them. The CDR3 totals 15 residues. The CDR3 sequence is CASLDSNKRGEKLFF. The CDR3 DNA reads TGTGCCAGTTTGGACAGTAACAAACGTGGTGAAAAACTGTTTTTT. Full variable domain (rest looked up from reference TRBV25-1 and TRBJ1-4): EADIYQTPRYLVIGTGKKITLECSQTMGHDKMYWYQQDPGMELHLIHYSYGVNSTEKGDLSSESTVSRIRTEHFPLTLESARPSHTSQYLCASLDSNKRGEKLFFGSGTQLSVL.

The gene calls are TRBV19 and TRBJ1-3, with D perhaps TRBD1 (5 bases). The CDR3 runs 15 residues. The germline V gene encodes CDR1 LNHDA and CDR2 SQIVND (reference sequence). V lost 9 bases and J lost 0, with 15 bases in between. In nucleotides, the CDR3 is TGTGCCAGCATAGACAGTTCGAACTCTGGAAACACCATATATTTT. Its translation: CASIDSSNSGNTIYF.